Given below is one T cell receptor beta chain in context. Antigen unknown. The data belong to a study of regulatory T cells in long-lasting Graves disease. In the study overall: Less than 3 months of antithyroid drugs had been taken by newly diagnosed Graves' patients. Findings and caveats of the study: Persistent Graves' patients had lower TCR diversity than newly diagnosed ones.

CDR3-region Arm-PCR and iRepertoire HTBI primers produced the TCR beta libraries. TCRdb recomputed calls from the multiplex PCR reads with MiXCR, one row per CDR3 protein. The sample holds about 620,000 distinct CDR3 sequences; roughly 15% are singletons and the top ten take roughly 18%. Time point reported: newly diagnosed GD, antithyroid drugs for less than 3 months. Preparation of the TCR library used RNA extracted from PBMCs. V was pared by 6 bases and J by 3 bases, with 10 bases between. The CDR3 totals 13 residues. From germline, CDR1 is MDHEN and CDR2 SYDVKM. The sample also formed part of further work on T cells in Graves' hyperthyroidism and ophthalmopathy. This second study notes: Peripheral blood also featured most of the thyroid clonotypes expanded above 0.001.

V gene TRBV28 combines with J gene TRBJ2-3, with D possibly being TRBD1 (5 bases). This sequence originates from a woman in her twenties or thirties with Graves disease. The sample in question was peripheral blood mononuclear cells (PBMCs), obtained at new diagnosis, from a patient treated with antithyroid drugs. CDR3 region: CASRGPATDTQYF. CDR3 nucleotide sequence: TGTGCCAGCAGGGGGCCTGCGACAGATACGCAGTATTTT.